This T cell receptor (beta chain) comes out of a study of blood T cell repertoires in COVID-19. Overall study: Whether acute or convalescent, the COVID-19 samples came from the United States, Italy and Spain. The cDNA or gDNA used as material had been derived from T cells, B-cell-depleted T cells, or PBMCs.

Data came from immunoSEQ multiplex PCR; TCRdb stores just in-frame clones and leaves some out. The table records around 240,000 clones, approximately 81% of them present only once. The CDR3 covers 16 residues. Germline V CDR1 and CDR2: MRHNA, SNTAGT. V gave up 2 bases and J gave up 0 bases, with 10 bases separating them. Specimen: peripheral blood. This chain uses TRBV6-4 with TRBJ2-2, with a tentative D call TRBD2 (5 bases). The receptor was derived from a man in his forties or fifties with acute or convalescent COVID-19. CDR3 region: CASSDRRSSNTGELFF. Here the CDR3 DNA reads TGTGCCAGCAGTGACCGGAGGTCCTCGAACACCGGGGAGCTGTTTTTT.